This T cell receptor beta chain was captured by sequencing in a study of T cell repertoires in cytomegalovirus infection. Overall study context: HLA-B-restricted CMV epitopes that are well studied, plus recently identified HLA-C-restricted ones, were used by the study. The public TCR beta signatures pointed to both CMV infection and matching HLA type. Study-wide results and limits: CMV-specific HLA-C-restricted TCR beta clonotypes dominated the ex vivo response.

TCRdb re-analysed the reads in MiXCR, keeping a single row per CDR3 protein. The repertoire includes 80,000 or so distinct CDR3 sequences, around 42% of them detected once, and over 90% sits in the top ten. Remarks on this clonotype: Its antigen remains unidentified.

The sequence came from a human donor in good health (CMV status not recorded). Some clones in this sample may be carry-over from other donors' samples. This material consisted of CD8+ T cells from cultured PBMCs, taken from culture after CMV antigen stimulation.

The CDR3 is CASSYTNQPQHF. CDR3 DNA sequence: TGTGCCAGCAGCTACACTAATCAGCCCCAGCATTTT. This rearrangement joins TRBV6-2 or TRBV6-3 to TRBJ1-5; no firm D call. CDR1 and CDR2 from the germline V gene are MNHEY and SVGEGT. V was shortened by 6 bases and J by 4 bases, with 7 bases between the two germline ends. This CDR3 is 12 amino acids long.